The 10 T cell receptor beta chains below all came from one sample that was sequenced in a study of T cell responses to AZD1222 COVID-19 vaccine (dated by TCRdb to 2020 to 2022). Library construction relied on the immunoSEQ multiplex PCR assay. The source is immuneACCESS, and TCRdb retained only in-frame sequences with V and J called. Part of the clones is not carried over; for the studies checked, unresolved V genes explain less than half of this, and the remainder is unexplained. Present in this sample are about 74,000 clones, more than 80% of which were seen just once. The ten top clones hold under 3% of the sample. In the paper's terms, the time point label means: baseline before first vaccination. This material consisted of peripheral blood, taken on day 0 of AZD1222 vaccination. Every receptor here comes from an adult in good health.

This sequence joins TRBV7-2 and TRBJ2-7; D is unresolved. The V and J ends lost 5 bases and 7 bases respectively, with 9 bases between them. Looked up from germline, CDR1 is SGHTA and CDR2 is FQGNSA. The CDR3 has 11 amino acids. CDR3 protein: CASSDTVEQYF. The CDR3 region has the DNA TGTGCCAGCAGCGACACGGTTGAGCAGTACTTC.

The chain combines TRBV11-2 with TRBJ2-7; no firm D call. The CDR3 is 11 amino acids. CDR1 is SGHAT, CDR2 FQNNGV, per germline. V gave up 1 base and J gave up 4 bases, with 2 bases separating them. CDR3 coding DNA: TGTGCCAGCAGCTTAGCGTACGAGCAGTACTTC. Translating gives CASSLAYEQYF.

To note about this clone: This same CDR3 is encoded by further DNA sequences in the sample. The V gene is TRBV3-1 (or the pseudogene TRBV3-2), the J gene TRBJ2-7; the D is unclear. Germline V gene sequence: CDR1 LGHDT, CDR2 YNNKEL (reference sequence). V gave up 0 bases and J gave up 1 base, with 7 bases separating them. The CDR3 totals 14 residues. In nucleotides, the CDR3 is TGTGCCAGCAGCCAAGACAGATTTTCCTACGAGCAGTACTTC. Residues: CASSQDRFSYEQYF.

The chain combines TRBV3-1 (or the pseudogene TRBV3-2) with TRBJ2-7; 11 positions agree with TRBD2. The CDR3 is 19 amino acids. In germline, CDR1 is LGHDT, CDR2 YNNKEL (reference sequence). Trimming took 1 base from V and 0 from J; bases not matched to a gene: 11. CDR3 protein: CASSQGPLAGGSSSYEQYF. The CDR3 nucleotides read TGTGCCAGCAGCCAAGGACCTCTAGCGGGAGGATCCAGCTCCTACGAGCAGTACTTC.

CDR3 bases: TGTGCCAGCAGTGGTTTAGGGAAGGATGGAAACACCATATATTTT. Encoded protein: CASSGLGKDGNTIYF. The chain links TRBV2 to TRBJ1-3; D gene unclear. The V end lost 4 bases, the J end lost 3 bases, and 13 bases lay between the germline ends. The CDR3 contains 15 residues. Germline V gives CDR1 SNHLY, CDR2 FYNNEI.

This sequence joins TRBV24-1 and TRBJ2-1, with 9 positions matching TRBD2. Germline V gene lookup returns CDR1 KGHDR and CDR2 SFDVKD. J was trimmed by 12 bases and V by 3 bases; bases with no gene match: 8. This CDR3 is 14 amino acids long. The CDR3 loop is CATSDGGLSGGQFF. CDR3 coding DNA: TGTGCCACCAGTGATGGGGGTCTTAGCGGGGGGCAGTTCTTC.

This chain connects TRBV7-3 to TRBJ2-5; TRBD2 aligns across 8 bases. The junction had 4 bases not matched to a gene; V was cut back by 5 bases and J by 2 bases. The length of the CDR3 is 14 residues. CDR1 is SGHTA and CDR2 is FQGTGA in the germline V gene. CDR3 DNA: TGTGCCAGCAGCCCGACTAGCGCTCAAGAGACCCAGTACTTC. It is translated as CASSPTSAQETQYF.

The rearrangement links TRBV6-5 to TRBJ1-3, with TRBD1 as a possible D gene (5 bases). The CDR3 contains 16 residues. Between the trimmed V and J ends, which lost 0 bases and 4 bases, there was a span of 13 bases. The germline CDR1 and CDR2 sequences are MNHEY and SVGAGI. The CDR3 here is CASSYSTGLGGNTIYF. The CDR3 bases are TGTGCCAGCAGTTACTCAACAGGTTTGGGAGGAAACACCATATATTTT.

The V gene is TRBV5-4, the J gene TRBJ2-2; 7 positions agree with TRBD1. V lost 4 bases to trimming and J lost 6 bases; unmatched junction nucleotides: 9. Germline V lookup: CDR1 SGHNT, CDR2 YYREEE (reference sequence). The CDR3 loop spans 15 amino acids. The CDR3 loop is CASSALRDSPGELFF. The CDR3 nucleotides are TGTGCCAGCAGCGCACTCCGGGACAGCCCCGGGGAGCTGTTTTTT.

V and J are TRBV6-2 or TRBV6-3 and TRBJ1-5; D is undetermined. V was pared by 2 bases and J by 0 bases, with 8 bases between. CDR3 size: 15 residues. CDR1 and CDR2 (germline): MNHEY, SVGEGT. The CDR3, as DNA: TGTGCCAGCAGTTACGGCCAGAATAGCAATCAGCCCCAGCATTTT. This translates into CASSYGQNSNQPQHF.